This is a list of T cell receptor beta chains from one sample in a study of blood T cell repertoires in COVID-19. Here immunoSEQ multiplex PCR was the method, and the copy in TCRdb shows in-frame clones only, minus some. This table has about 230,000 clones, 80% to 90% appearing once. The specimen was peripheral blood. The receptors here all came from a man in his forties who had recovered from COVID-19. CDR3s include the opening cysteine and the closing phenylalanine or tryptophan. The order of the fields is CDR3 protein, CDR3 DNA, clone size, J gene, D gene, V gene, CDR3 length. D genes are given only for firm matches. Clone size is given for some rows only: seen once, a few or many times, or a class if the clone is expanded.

CASSENRGDYNEQFF TGTGCCAGCAGTGAAAACAGGGGGGACTACAATGAGCAGTTCTTC many TRBJ2-1 TRBD1 TRBV2 15
CASSLEGARYYGYTF TGTGCCAGCAGCTTAGAGGGGGCGCGGTACTATGGCTACACCTTC . TRBJ1-2 TRBD1 TRBV7-9 15
CASSSLAATNRNEQFF TGTGCCAGCAGCTCTCTAGCGGCCACAAACCGCAATGAGCAGTTCTTC few TRBJ2-1 TRBD2 TRBV5-5 16
CASSEGTAQYEQYF TGTGCCAGCAGTGAGGGGACAGCTCAATACGAGCAGTACTTC . TRBJ2-7 TRBD1 TRBV2 14
CASRKQVDTEAFF TGTGCCTCAAGAAAACAAGTGGACACTGAAGCTTTCTTT . TRBJ1-1 . TRBV12-3/TRBV12-4 13
CATRSSGDLGDTQYF TGTGCCACCAGGTCTAGCGGGGATTTAGGAGATACGCAGTATTTT . TRBJ2-3 TRBD2 TRBV24-1 15
CASSPEAAVATEAFF TGCGCCAGCAGCCCGGAGGCGGCCGTGGCCACTGAAGCTTTCTTT few TRBJ1-1 . TRBV5-1 15
CASSSASTDSPLHF TGTGCCAGCAGCTCGGCGTCTACAGATTCACCCCTCCACTTT . TRBJ1-6 . TRBV11-3 14
CASSSSGLPRDEQFF TGTGCCAGCAGTTCTAGCGGCCTACCCCGGGATGAGCAGTTCTTC . TRBJ2-1 TRBD2 TRBV6-4 15
CASSPGTSGRAIHEQFF TGTGCCAGCAGCCCAGGGACTAGCGGGAGGGCAATCCATGAGCAGTTCTTC . TRBJ2-1 TRBD2 TRBV5-4 17
CASSFDGYNEQFF TGTGCCAGCAGTTTTGACGGGTACAATGAGCAGTTCTTC . TRBJ2-1 . TRBV12-3/TRBV12-4 13
CASSQSTSLRAQFF TGTGCCAGCAGCCAGTCGACCTCCCTCAGGGCTCAGTTCTTC . TRBJ2-1 . TRBV5-4 14
CASSYLGQEGYGYTF TGTGCCAGCAGTTATCTCGGACAGGAAGGCTATGGCTACACCTTC . TRBJ1-2 TRBD1 TRBV27 15
CASRLLAGGPGEQFF TGTGCCAGCAGACTTCTAGCGGGAGGGCCGGGTGAGCAGTTCTTC . TRBJ2-1 TRBD2 TRBV6-5 15
CASSPGTGGLNTEAFF TGTGCCAGCTCCCCCGGGACAGGGGGACTGAACACTGAAGCTTTCTTT . TRBJ1-1 TRBD1 TRBV18 16
CASRGTGGETQYF TGTGCCAGCAGGGGGACAGGCGGGGAGACCCAGTACTTC . TRBJ2-5 TRBD1 TRBV6-5 13
CASMGGVGGYGYTF TGTGCCAGTATGGGGGGGGTCGGAGGCTATGGCTACACCTTC . TRBJ1-2 . TRBV27 14
CASSEFRGQPQHF TGTGCCAGCAGTGAATTTAGGGGACAGCCCCAGCATTTT . TRBJ1-5 . TRBV25-1 13
CASSLRQDEQYF TGTGCCAGCAGCCTCAGACAGGACGAGCAGTACTTC . TRBJ2-7 . TRBV11-2 12
CASSVGPWPGTERGYTF TGTGCCAGCAGCGTAGGACCTTGGCCGGGAACCGAACGGGGCTACACCTTC . TRBJ1-2 . TRBV9 17
CSGQVSNYGYTF TGCAGCGGACAGGTATCTAACTATGGCTACACCTTC . TRBJ1-2 . TRBV29-1 12
CASSPGGDGLKQYF TGCGCCAGCAGCCCAGGAGGGGACGGGTTGAAGCAGTACTTC once TRBJ2-7 . TRBV10-1 14
CASSSRGSTDTQYF TGTGCCAGCAGCTCCAGGGGGAGCACAGATACGCAGTATTTT . TRBJ2-3 TRBD1 TRBV14 14
CASSWGQSYEQYF TGCGCCAGCAGCTGGGGACAGAGTTACGAGCAGTACTTC once TRBJ2-7 TRBD1 TRBV5-1 13
CASSHLAENTGELFF TGTGCCAGCAGCCATTTGGCAGAGAACACCGGGGAGCTGTTTTTT . TRBJ2-2 . TRBV3-1/TRBV3-2 15
CASSEQREGNTGELFF TGCGCCAGCAGTGAGCAGCGGGAGGGGAACACCGGGGAGCTGTTTTTT . TRBJ2-2 TRBD2 TRBV10-1 16
CASSPGLGSYEQYF TGTGCCAGCAGCCCAGGACTAGGATCCTACGAGCAGTACTTC . TRBJ2-7 TRBD2 TRBV9 14
CASSLASGGDGQFF TGTGCCAGCAGCTTGGCTAGCGGGGGGGATGGGCAGTTCTTC . TRBJ2-1 TRBD2 TRBV7-2 14
CASSQDWGREKLFF TGCGCCAGCAGCCAAGATTGGGGGCGCGAAAAACTGTTTTTT . TRBJ1-4 . TRBV4-3 14
CASSIIPGGNQPQHF TGTGCCAGTAGTATTATCCCAGGGGGCAATCAGCCCCAGCATTTT few TRBJ1-5 . TRBV19 15
CASSLAGGLNTQYF TGTGCCAGCAGTTTAGCGGGGGGACTTAATACGCAGTATTTT . TRBJ2-3 TRBD2 TRBV27 14
CASSTLGGPWNEQFF TGTGCCAGCAGCACCCTCGGAGGGCCATGGAATGAGCAGTTCTTC . TRBJ2-1 . TRBV7-2 15
CASSSAQGYQPQHF TGTGCCAGCAGTTCCGCCCAGGGGTATCAGCCCCAGCATTTT . TRBJ1-5 . TRBV6-2/TRBV6-3 14
CASSDQGQSYEQYF TGTGCCAGCAGTGATCAGGGACAGTCCTACGAGCAGTACTTC . TRBJ2-7 TRBD1 TRBV2 14
CASSIRPPDTQYF TGTGCCAGTAGTATCAGGCCCCCAGATACGCAGTATTTT . TRBJ2-3 . TRBV19 13
CASSFGRGHNEQFF TGTGCCAGCAGCTTTGGCAGGGGGCACAATGAGCAGTTCTTC . TRBJ2-1 TRBD1 TRBV11-2 14
CASSSGQGRSGANVLTF TGTGCCAGCTCCTCGGGACAGGGAAGATCTGGGGCCAACGTCCTGACTTTC . TRBJ2-6 TRBD1 TRBV18 17
CASRGLAGGNTGELFF TGTGCCAGCCGTGGACTAGCGGGAGGGAACACCGGGGAGCTGTTTTTT . TRBJ2-2 TRBD2 TRBV11-2 16
CAITGIPDTEAFF TGTGCCATTACAGGGATACCCGACACTGAAGCTTTCTTT . TRBJ1-1 . TRBV10-3 13
CASSSGHSGANVLTF TGTGCCAGCAGCTCGGGTCACTCTGGGGCCAACGTCCTGACTTTC . TRBJ2-6 . TRBV5-8 15
CASLPGPGSYTF TGTGCCAGTCTCCCTGGGCCGGGGAGCTACACCTTC . TRBJ1-2 . TRBV6-5 12
CASSLAGQGGSPLHF TGTGCCAGCAGCTTAGCGGGTCAGGGAGGCTCACCCCTCCACTTT . TRBJ1-6 . TRBV11-2 15
CASSWSGPDTQYF TGTGCCAGCAGCTGGTCCGGTCCAGATACGCAGTATTTT . TRBJ2-3 . TRBV7-2 13
CASSEYPTGTEQYF TGTGCCAGCAGTGAGTACCCGACAGGGACCGAGCAGTACTTC . TRBJ2-7 TRBD1 TRBV6-4 14
CASSEVWAGGSYEQYF TGTGCCAGCAGCGAAGTTTGGGCGGGAGGGAGCTACGAGCAGTACTTC . TRBJ2-7 TRBD2 TRBV2 16
CAISEDRGINYGYTF TGTGCCATCAGTGAGGACAGGGGAATTAACTATGGCTACACCTTC . TRBJ1-2 TRBD1 TRBV10-3 15
CASSPTDTEAFF TGTGCCAGCAGTCCGACAGACACTGAAGCTTTCTTT . TRBJ1-1 . TRBV25-1 12
CASSSSLGEDGYTF TGTGCCAGCAGCTCCTCTTTAGGGGAGGATGGCTACACCTTC once TRBJ1-2 . TRBV6-4 14
CAISQDRDTGELFF TGTGCCATATCGCAGGACAGGGACACCGGGGAGCTGTTTTTT . TRBJ2-2 TRBD1 TRBV10-3 14